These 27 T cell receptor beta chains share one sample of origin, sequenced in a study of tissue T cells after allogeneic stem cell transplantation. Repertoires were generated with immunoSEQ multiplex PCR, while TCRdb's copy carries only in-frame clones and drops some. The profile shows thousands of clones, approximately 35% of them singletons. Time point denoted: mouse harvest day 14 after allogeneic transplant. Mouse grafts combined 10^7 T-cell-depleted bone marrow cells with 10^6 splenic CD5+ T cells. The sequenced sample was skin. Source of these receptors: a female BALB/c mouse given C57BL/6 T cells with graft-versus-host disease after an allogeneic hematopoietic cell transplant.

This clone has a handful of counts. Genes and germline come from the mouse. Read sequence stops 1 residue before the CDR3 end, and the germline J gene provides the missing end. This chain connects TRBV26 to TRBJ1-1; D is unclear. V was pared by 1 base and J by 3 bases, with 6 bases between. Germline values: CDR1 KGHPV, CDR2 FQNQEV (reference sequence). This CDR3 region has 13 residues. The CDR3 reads CASSLWRHTEVFF. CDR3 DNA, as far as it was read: TGTGCCAGCAGTCTGTGGAGACACACAGAAGTCTTC.

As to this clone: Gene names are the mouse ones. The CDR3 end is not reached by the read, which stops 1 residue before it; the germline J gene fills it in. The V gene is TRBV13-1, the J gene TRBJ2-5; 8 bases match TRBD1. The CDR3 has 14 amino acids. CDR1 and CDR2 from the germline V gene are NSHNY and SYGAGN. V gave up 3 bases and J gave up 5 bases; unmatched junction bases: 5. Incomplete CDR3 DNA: TGTGCCAGCAGTGCCCAGGGGGCGAGAGACACCCAGTAC. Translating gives CASSAQGARDTQY. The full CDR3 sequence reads CASSAQGARDTQYF.

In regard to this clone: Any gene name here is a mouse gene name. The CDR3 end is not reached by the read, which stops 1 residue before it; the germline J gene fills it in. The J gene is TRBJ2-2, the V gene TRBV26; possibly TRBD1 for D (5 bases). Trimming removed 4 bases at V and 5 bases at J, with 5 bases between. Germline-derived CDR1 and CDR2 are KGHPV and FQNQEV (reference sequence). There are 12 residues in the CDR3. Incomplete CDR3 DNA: TGTGCCAGCAGTCCAGGGACCGGGCAGCTCTAC. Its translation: CASSPGTGQLY. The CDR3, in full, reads CASSPGTGQLYF. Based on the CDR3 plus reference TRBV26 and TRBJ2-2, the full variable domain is NSKVIQTPRYLVKGQGQKAKMRCIPEKGHPVVFWYQQNKNNEFKFLINFQNQEVLQQIDMTEKRFSAECPSNSPCSLEIQSSEAGDSALYLCASSPGTGQLYFGEGSKLTVL.

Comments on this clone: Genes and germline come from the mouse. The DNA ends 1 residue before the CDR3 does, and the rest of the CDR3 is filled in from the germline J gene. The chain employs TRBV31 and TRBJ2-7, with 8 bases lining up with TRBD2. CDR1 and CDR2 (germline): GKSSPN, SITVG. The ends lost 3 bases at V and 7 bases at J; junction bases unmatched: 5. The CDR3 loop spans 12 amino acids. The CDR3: CAWSPTGVEQYF. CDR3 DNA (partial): TGTGCCTGGAGCCCGACTGGGGTGGAACAGTAC. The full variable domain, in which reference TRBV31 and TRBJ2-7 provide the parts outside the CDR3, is AQTIHQWPVAEIKAVGSPLSLGCTIKGKSSPNLYWYWQATGGTLQQLFYSITVGQVESVVQLNLSASRPKDDQFILSTEKLLLSHSGFYLCAWSPTGVEQYFGPGTRLTVL.

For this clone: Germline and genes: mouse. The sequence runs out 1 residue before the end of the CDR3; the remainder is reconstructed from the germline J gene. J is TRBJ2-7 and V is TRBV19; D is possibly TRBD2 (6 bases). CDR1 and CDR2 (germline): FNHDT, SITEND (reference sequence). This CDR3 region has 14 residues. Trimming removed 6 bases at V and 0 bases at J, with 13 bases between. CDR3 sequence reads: CASILLGSSYEQYF. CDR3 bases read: TGTGCCAGCATCCTACTGGGAAGCTCCTATGAACAGTAC.

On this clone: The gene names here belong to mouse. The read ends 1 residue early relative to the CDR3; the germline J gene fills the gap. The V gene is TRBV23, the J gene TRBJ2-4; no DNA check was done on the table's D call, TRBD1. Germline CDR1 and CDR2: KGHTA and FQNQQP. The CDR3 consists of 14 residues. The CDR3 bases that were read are TGCTCCAGCAGTCCGACAGGGGGGGAAAACACCTTGTAC. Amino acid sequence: CSSSPTGGENTLY. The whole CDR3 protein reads CSSSPTGGENTLYF.

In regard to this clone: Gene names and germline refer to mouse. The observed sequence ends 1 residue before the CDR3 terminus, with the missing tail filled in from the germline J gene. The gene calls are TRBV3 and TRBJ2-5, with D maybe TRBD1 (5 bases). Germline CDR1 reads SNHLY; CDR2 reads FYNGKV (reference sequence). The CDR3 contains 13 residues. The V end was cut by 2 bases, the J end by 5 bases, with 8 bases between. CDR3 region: CASSLQGGDTQYF. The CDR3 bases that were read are TGTGCCAGCAGCTTACAGGGAGGAGACACCCAGTAC.

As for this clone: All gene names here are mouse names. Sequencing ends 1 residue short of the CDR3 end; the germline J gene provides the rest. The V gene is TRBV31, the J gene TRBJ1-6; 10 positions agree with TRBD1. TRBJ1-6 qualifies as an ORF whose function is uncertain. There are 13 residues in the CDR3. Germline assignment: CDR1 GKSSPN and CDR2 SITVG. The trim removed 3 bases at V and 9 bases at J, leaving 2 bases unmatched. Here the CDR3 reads CAWRDRGSSPLYF. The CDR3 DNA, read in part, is TGTGCCTGGAGGGACAGGGGGAGTTCGCCCCTCTAC.

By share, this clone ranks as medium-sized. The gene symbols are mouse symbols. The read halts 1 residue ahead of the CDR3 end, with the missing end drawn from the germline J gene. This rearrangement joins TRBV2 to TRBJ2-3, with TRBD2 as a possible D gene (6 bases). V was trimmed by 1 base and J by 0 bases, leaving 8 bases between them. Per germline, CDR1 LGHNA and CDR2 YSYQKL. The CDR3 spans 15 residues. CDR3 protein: CASSQGGTSAETLYF. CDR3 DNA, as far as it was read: TGTGCCAGCAGCCAAGGTGGGACTAGTGCAGAAACGCTGTAT.

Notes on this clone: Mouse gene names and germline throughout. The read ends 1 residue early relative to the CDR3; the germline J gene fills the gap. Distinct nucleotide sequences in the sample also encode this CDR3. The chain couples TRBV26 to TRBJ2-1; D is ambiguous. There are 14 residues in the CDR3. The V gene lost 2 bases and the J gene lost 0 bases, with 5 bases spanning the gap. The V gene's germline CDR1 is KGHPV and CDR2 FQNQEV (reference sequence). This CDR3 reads CASSLGNNYAEQFF. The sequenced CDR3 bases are TGTGCCAGCAGTCTGGGCAATAACTATGCTGAGCAGTTC.

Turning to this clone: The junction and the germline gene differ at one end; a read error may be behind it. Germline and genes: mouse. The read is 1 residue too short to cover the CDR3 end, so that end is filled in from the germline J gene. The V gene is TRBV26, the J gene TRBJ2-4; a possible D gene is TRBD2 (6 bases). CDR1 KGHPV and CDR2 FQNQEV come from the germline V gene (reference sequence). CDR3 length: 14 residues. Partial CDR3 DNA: TGTGCCAACAGTTCGGGACTTAGTCAAAACACCTTGTAC. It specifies CANSSGLSQNTLY. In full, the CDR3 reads CANSSGLSQNTLYF.

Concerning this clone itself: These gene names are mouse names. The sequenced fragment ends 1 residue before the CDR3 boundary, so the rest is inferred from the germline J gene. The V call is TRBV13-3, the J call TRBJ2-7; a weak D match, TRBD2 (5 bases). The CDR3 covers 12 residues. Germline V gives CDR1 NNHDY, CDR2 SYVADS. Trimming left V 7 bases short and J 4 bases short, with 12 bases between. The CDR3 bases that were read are TGTGCCAGCGGGTTGACTGAGTATGAACAGTAC. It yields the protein CASGLTEYEQY. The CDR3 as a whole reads CASGLTEYEQYF.

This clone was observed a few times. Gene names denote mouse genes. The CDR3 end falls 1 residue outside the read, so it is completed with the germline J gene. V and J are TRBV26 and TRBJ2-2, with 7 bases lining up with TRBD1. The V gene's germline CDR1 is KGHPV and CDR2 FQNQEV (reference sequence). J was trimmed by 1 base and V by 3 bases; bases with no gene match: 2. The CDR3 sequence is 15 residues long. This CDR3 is CASSLRTGNTGQLYF. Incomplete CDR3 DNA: TGTGCCAGCAGTCTCCGGACAGGAAACACCGGGCAGCTCTAC.

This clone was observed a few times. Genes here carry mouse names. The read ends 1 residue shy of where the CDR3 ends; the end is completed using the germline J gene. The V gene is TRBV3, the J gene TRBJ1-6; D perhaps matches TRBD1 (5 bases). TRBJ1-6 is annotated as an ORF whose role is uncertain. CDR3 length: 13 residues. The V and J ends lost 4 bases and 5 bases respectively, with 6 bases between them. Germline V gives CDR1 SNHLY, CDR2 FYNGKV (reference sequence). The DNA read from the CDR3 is TGTGCCAGCAGCTCGACAGATAATTCGCCCCTCTAC. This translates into CASSSTDNSPLY. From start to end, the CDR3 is CASSSTDNSPLYF.

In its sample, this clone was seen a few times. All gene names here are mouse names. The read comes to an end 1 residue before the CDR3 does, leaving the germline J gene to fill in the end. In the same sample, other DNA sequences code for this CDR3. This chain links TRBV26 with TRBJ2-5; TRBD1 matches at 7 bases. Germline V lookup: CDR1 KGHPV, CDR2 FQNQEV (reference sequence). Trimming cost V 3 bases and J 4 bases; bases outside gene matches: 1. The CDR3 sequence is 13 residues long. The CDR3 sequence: CASSLGQEDTQYF. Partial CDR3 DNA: TGTGCCAGCAGTCTAGGACAGGAAGACACCCAGTAC. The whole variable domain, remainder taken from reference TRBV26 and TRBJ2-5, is NSKVIQTPRYLVKGQGQKAKMRCIPEKGHPVVFWYQQNKNNEFKFLINFQNQEVLQQIDMTEKRFSAECPSNSPCSLEIQSSEAGDSALYLCASSLGQEDTQYFGPGTRLLVL.

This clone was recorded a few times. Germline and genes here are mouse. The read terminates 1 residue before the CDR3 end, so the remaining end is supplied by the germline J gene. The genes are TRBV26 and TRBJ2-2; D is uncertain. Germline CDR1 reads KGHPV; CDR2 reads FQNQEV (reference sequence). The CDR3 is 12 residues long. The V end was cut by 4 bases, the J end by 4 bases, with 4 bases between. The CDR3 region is CASSQSTGQLYF. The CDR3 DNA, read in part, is TGTGCCAGCAGTCAGAGCACCGGGCAGCTCTAC.

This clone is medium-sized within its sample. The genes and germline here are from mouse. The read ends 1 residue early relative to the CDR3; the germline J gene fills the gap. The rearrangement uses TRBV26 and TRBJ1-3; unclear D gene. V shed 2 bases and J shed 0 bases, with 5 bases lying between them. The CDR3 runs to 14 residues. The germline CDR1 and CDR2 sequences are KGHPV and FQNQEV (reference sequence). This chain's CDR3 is CASSLAISGNTLYF. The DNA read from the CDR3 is TGTGCCAGCAGTCTGGCAATTTCTGGAAATACGCTCTAT.

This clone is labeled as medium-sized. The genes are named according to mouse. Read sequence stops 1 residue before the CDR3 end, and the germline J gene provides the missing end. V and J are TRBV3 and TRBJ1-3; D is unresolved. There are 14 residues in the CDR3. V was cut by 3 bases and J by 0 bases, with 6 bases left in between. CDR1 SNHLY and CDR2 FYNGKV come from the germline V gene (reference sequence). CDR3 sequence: CASSFYSSGNTLYF. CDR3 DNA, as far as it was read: TGTGCCAGCAGCTTTTACAGTTCTGGAAATACGCTCTAT.

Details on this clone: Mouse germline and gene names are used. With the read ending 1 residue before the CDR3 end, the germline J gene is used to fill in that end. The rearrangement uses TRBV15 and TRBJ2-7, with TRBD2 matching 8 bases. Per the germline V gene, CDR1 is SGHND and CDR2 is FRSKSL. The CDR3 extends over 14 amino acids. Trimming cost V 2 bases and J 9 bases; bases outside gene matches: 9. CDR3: CASSLTGGSHGQYF. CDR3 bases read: TGTGCCAGCAGTTTAACTGGGGGTTCCCATGGACAGTAC.

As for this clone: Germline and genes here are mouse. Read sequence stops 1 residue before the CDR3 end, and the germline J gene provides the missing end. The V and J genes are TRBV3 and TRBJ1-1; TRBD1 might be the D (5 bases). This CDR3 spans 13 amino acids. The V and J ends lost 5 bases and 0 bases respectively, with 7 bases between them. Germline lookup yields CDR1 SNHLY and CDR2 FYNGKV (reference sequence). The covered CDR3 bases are TGTGCCAGCAGCCCGACAGCAAACACAGAAGTCTTC. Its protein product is CASSPTANTEVF. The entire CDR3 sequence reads CASSPTANTEVFF.

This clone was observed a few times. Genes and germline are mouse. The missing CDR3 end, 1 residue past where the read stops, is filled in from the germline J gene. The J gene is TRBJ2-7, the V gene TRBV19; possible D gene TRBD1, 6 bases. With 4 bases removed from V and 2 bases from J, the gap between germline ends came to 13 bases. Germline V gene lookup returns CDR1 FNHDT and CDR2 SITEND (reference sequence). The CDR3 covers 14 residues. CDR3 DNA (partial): TGTGCCAGCAGTCCCCCGGGACAAACCTATGAACAGTAC. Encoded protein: CASSPPGQTYEQY. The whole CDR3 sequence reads CASSPPGQTYEQYF.

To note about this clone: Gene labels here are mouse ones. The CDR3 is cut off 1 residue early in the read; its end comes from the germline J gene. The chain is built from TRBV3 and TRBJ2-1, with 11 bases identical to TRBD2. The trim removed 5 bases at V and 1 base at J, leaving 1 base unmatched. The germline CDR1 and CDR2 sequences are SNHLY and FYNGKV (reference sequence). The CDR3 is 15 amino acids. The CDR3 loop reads CASSRTGGNYAEQFF. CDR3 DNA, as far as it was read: TGTGCCAGCAGCCGGACTGGGGGGAACTATGCTGAGCAGTTC. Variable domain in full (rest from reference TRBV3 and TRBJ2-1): GPKVLQIPSHQIIDMGQMVTLNCDPVSNHLYFYWYKQILGQQMEFLVNFYNGKVMEKSKLFKDQFSVERPDGSYFTLKIQPTALEDSAVYFCASSRTGGNYAEQFFGPGTRLTVL.

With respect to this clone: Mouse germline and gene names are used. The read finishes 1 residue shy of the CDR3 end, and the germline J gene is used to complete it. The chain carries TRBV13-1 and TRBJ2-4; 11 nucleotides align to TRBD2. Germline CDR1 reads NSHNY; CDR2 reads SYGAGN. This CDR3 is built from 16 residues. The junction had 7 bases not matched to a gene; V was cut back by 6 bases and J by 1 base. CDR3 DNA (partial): TGTGCCAGCACCCCCGGGACTGGGGGAGGTCAAAACACCTTGTAC. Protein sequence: CASTPGTGGGQNTLY. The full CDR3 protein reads CASTPGTGGGQNTLYF.

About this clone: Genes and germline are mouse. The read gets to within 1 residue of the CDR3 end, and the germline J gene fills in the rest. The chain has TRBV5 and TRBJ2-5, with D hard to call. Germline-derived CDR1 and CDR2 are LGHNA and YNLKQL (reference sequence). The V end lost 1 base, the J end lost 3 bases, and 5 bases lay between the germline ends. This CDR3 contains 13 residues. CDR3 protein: CASSQGQQDTQYF. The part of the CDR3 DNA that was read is TGTGCCAGCAGCCAAGGACAACAAGACACCCAGTAC.

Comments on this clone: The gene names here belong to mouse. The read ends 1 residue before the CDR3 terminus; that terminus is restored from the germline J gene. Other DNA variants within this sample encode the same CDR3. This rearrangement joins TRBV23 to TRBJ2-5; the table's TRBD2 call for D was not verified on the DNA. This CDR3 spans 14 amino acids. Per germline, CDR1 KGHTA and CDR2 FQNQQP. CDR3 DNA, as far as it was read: TGCTCCAGCAGTCAGCGACTGGGGCAAGACACCCAGTAC. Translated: CSSSQRLGQDTQY. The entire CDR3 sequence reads CSSSQRLGQDTQYF.

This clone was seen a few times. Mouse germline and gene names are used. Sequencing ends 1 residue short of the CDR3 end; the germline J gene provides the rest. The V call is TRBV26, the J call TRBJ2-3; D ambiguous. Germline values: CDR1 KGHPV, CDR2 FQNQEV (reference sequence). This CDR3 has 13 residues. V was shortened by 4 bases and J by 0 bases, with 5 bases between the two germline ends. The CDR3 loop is CASSHFSAETLYF. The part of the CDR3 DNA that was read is TGTGCCAGCAGTCACTTCAGTGCAGAAACGCTGTAT.

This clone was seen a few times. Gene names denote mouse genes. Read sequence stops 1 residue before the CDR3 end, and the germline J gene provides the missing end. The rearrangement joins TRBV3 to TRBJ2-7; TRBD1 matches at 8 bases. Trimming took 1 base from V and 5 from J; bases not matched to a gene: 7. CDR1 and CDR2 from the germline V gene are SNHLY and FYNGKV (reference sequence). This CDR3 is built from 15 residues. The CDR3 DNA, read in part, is TGTGCCAGCAGCTTAGGGCAGGGGGCGCGGAATGAACAGTAC. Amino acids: CASSLGQGARNEQY. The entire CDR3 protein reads CASSLGQGARNEQYF.